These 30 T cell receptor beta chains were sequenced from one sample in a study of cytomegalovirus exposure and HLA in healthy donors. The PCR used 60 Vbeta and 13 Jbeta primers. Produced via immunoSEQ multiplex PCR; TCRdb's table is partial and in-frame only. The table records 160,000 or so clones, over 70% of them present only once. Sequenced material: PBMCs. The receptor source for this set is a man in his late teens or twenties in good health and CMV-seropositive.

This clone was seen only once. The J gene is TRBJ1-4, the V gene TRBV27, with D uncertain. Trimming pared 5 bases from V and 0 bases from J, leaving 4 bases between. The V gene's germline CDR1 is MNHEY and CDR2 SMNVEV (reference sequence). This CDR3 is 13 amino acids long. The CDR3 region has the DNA TGTGCCAGCAGTCCGTCAACTAATGAAAAACTGTTTTTT. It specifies CASSPSTNEKLFF.

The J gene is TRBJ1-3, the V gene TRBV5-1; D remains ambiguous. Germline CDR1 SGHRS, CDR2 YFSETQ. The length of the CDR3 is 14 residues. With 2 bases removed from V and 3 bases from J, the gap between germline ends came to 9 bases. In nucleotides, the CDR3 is TGCGCCAGCAGCTTAGGGAGCGGTGGAAACACCATATATTTT. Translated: CASSLGSGGNTIYF.

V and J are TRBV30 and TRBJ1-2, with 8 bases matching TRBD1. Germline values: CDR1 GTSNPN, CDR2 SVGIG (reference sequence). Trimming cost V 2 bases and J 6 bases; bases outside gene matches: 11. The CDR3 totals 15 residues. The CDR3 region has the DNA TGTGCCTGGAGTCGTAACCGACAGGGGATTGATGGCTACACCTTC. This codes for CAWSRNRQGIDGYTF.

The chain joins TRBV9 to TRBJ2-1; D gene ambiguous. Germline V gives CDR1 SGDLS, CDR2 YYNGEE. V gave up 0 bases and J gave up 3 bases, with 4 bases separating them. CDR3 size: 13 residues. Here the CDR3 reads CASSVAFYNEQFF. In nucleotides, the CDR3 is TGTGCCAGCAGCGTAGCGTTCTACAATGAGCAGTTCTTC. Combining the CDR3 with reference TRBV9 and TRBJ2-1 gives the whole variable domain DSGVTQTPKHLITATGQRVTLRCSPRSGDLSVYWYQQSLDQGLQFLIQYYNGEERAKGNILERFSAQQFPDLHSELNLSSLELGDSALYFCASSVAFYNEQFFGPGTRLTVL.

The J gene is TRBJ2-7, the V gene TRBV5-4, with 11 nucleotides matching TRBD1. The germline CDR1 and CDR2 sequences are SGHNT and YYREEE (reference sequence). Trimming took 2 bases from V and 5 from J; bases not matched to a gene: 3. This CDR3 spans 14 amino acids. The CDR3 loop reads CASSLRTGGDEQYF. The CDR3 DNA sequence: TGTGCCAGCAGCTTAAGGACAGGGGGCGACGAGCAGTACTTC.

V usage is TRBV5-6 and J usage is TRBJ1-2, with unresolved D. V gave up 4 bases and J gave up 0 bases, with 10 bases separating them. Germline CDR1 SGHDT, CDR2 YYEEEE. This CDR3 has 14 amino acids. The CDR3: CASSVGPANYGYTF. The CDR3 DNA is TGTGCCAGCAGCGTGGGCCCAGCTAACTATGGCTACACCTTC.

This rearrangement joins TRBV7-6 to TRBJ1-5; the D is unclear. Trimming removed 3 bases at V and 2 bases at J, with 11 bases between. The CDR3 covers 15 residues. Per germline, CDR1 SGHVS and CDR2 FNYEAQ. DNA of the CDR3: TGTGCCAGCAGCTTGTTACAGATCCGCAATCAGCCCCAGCATTTT. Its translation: CASSLLQIRNQPQHF.

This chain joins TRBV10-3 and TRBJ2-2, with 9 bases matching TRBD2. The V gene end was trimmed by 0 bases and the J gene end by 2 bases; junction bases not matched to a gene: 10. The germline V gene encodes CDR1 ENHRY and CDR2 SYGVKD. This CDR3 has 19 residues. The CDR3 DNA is TGTGCCATCAGTGAGTCCGGCACGCGTAGCGGGAGTAACACCGGGGAGCTGTTTTTT. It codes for CAISESGTRSGSNTGELFF.

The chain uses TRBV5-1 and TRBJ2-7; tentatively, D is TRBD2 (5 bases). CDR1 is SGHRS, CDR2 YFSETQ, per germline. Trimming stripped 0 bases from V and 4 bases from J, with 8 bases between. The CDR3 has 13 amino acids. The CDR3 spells CASSLALAYEQYF. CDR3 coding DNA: TGCGCCAGCAGCTTGGCCCTAGCTTACGAGCAGTACTTC.

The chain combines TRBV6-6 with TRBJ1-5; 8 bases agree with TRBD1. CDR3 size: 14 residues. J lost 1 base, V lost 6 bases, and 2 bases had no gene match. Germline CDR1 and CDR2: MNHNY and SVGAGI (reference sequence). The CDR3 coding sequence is TGTGCCAGCAGACAGGGGGAGAGCAATCAGCCCCAGCATTTT. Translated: CASRQGESNQPQHF.

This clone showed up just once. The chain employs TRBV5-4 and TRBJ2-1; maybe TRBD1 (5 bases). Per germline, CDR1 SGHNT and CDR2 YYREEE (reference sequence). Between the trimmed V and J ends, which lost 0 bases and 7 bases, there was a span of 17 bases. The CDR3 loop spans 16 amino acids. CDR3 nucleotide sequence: TGTGCCAGCAGCTTGGTAGGGGCCGCAAGACATAATGAGCAGTTCTTC. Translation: CASSLVGAARHNEQFF.

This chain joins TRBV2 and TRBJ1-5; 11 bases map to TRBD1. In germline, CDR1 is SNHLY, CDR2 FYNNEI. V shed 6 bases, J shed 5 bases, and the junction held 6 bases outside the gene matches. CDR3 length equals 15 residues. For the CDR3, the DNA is TGTGCCAGCAGCCAAGGACAGGGGGCATATCAGCCCCAGCATTTT. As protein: CASSQGQGAYQPQHF.

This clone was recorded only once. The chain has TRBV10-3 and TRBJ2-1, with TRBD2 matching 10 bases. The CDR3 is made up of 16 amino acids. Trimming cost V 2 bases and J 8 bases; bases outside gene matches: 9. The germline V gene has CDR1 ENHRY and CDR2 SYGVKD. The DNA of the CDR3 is TGTGCCATCAGTGAGGGGAGCGGGAGGGCTGTCTATGAGCAGTTCTTC. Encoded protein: CAISEGSGRAVYEQFF.

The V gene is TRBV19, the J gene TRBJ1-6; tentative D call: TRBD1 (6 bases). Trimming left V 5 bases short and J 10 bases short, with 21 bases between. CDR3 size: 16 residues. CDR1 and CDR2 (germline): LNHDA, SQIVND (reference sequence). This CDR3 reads CASSPSGTKKRSPLHF. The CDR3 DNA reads TGTGCCAGTAGTCCCTCCGGGACAAAGAAGAGGTCACCCCTCCACTTT.

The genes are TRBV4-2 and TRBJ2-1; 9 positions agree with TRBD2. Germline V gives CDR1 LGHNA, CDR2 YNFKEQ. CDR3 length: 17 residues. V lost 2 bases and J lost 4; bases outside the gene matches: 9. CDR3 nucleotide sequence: TGTGCCAGCAGCCAATTTAGCGGGAGCCTGGGTTACAATGAGCAGTTCTTC. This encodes CASSQFSGSLGYNEQFF.

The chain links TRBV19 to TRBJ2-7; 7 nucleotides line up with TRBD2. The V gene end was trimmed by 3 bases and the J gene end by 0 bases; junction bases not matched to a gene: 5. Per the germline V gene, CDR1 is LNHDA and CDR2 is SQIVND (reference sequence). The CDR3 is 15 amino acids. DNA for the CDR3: TGTGCCAGTAGTATGAGCGGGGCGAGCTCCTACGAGCAGTACTTC. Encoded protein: CASSMSGASSYEQYF.

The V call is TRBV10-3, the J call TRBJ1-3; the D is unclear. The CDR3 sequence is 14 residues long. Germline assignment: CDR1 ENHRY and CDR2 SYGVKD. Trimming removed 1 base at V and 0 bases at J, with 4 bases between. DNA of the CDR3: TGTGCCATCAGTGAGTACAGCTCTGGAAACACCATATATTTT. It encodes CAISEYSSGNTIYF.

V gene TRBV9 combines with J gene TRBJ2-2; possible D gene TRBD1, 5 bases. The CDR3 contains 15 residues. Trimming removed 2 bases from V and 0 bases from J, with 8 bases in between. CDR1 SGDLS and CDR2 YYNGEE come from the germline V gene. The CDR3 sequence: CASSVSGSNTGELFF. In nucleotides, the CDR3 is TGTGCCAGCAGCGTGTCAGGGTCGAACACCGGGGAGCTGTTTTTT.

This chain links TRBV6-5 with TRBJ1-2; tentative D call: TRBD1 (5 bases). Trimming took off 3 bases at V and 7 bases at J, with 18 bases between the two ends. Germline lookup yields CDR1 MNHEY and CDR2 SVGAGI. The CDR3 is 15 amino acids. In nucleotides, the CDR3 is TGTGCCAGCAGTTATTCACGGCGGGGCCAGCGTGGCTACACCTTC. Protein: CASSYSRRGQRGYTF.

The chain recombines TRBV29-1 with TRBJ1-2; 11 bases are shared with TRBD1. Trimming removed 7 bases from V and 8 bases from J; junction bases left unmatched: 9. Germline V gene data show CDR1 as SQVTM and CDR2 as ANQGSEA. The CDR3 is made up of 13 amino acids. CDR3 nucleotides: TGCAGCGGCACCGGGACAGGGGGTGCCGGCTACACCTTC. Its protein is CSGTGTGGAGYTF.

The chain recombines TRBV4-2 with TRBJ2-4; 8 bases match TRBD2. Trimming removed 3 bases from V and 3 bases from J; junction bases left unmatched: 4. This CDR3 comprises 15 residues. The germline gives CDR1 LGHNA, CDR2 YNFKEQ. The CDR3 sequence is CASSQESGGKNIQYF. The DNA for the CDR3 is TGTGCCAGCAGCCAGGAAAGCGGGGGCAAAAACATTCAGTACTTC.

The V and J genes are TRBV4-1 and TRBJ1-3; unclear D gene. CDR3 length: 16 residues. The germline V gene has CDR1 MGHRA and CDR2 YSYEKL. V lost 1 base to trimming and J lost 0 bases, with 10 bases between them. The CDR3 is CASSQVSGYSGNTIYF. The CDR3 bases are TGCGCCAGCAGCCAAGTGAGCGGCTACTCTGGAAACACCATATATTTT.

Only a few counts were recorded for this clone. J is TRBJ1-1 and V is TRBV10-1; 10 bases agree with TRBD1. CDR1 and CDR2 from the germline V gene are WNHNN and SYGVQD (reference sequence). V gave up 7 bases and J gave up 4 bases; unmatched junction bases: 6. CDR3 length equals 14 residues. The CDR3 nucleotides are TGCGCCAGCAAGGGAGGGACAGGGGCCACTGAAGCTTTCTTT. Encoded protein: CASKGGTGATEAFF.

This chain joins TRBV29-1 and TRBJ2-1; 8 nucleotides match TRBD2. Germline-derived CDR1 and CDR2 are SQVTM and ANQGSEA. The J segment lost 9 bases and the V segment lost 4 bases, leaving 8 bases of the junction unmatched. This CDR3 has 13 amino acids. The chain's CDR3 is CSVVLAGLAEQFF. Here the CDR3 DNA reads TGCAGCGTTGTCCTAGCGGGCCTAGCTGAGCAGTTCTTC.

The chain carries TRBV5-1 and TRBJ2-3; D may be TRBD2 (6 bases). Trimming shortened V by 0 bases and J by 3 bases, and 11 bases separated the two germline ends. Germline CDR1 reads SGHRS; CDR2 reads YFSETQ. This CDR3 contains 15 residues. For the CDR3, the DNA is TGCGCCAGCAGCTTGGGACTAGAGGGGACAGATACGCAGTATTTT. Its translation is CASSLGLEGTDTQYF.

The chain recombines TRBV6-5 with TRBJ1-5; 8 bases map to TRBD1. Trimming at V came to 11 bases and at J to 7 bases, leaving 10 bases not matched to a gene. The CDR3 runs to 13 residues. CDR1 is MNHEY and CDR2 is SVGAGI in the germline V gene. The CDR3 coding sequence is TGTGCCTCTGGTGCAGGGGGCTACCAGCCCCAGCATTTT. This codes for CASGAGGYQPQHF.

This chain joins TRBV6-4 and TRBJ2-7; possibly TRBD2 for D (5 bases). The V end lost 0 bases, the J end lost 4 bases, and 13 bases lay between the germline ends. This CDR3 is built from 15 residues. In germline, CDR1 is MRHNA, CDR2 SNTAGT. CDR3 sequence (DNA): TGTGCCAGCAGTGACTCGGGAGTGCCGGGGTACGAGCAGTACTTC. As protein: CASSDSGVPGYEQYF.

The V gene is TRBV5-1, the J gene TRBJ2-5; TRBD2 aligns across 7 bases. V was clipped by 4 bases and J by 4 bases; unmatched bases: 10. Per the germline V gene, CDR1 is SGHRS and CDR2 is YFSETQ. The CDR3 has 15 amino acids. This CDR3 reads CASSLAGTKGETQYF. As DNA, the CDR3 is TGCGCCAGCAGCCTTGCCGGGACTAAGGGAGAGACCCAGTACTTC.

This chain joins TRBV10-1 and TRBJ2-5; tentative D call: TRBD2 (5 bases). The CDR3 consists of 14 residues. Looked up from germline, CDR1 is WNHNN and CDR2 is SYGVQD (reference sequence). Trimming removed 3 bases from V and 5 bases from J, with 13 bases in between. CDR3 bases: TGCGCCAGCAGTGACGGGGAAGGTAAGGAGACCCAGTACTTC. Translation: CASSDGEGKETQYF.

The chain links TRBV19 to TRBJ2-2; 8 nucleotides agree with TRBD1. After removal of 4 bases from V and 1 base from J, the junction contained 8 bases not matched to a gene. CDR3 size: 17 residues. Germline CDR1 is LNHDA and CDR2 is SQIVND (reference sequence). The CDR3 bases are TGTGCCAGTAGTAGACAATCCGGGACAGGGAACACCGGGGAGCTGTTTTTT. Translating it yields CASSRQSGTGNTGELFF.